This TCR beta chain was sequenced during a study of tumor and adjacent non-tumor tissue in lung cancer. Broader study findings: Patients with more diverse tumor TCRs had worse survival.

V was trimmed by 2 bases and J by 1 base, leaving 6 bases between them. There are 13 residues in the CDR3. CDR1 is MNHEY, CDR2 SVGAGI, per germline. RNA was extracted from bulk tissue without any cell sorting. Concerning this clonotype: The antigen is not known. In this CDR3 the conserved last residue, phenylalanine or tryptophan, is missing, so a read error is likely.

The library came from three nested PCR rounds adapted from ARM-PCR protocols. TCRdb re-derived calls from the multiplex PCR reads in MiXCR, one entry per CDR3 protein. The top ten hold 22% of the sample, which has about 120,000 distinct CDR3 sequences, approximately 87% seen once. The chain uses TRBV6-5 and TRBJ2-7; D not resolved. Sequencing was carried out using lung tumor tissue. The origin of this receptor is a man aged 65 to 79 with non-small cell lung cancer. The CDR3 loop is CASSYTDSYEQYI. For the CDR3, the DNA is TGTGCCAGCAGTTACACAGATTCCTACGAGCAGTACATC.